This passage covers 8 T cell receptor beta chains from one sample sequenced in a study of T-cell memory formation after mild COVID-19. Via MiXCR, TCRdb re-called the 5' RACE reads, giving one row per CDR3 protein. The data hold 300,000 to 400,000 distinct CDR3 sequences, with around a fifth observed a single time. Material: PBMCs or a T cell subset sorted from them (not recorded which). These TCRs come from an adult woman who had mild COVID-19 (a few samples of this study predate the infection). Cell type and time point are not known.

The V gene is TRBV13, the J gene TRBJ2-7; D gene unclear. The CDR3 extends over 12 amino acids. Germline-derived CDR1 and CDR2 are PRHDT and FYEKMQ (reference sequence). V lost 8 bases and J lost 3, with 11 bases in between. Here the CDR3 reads CASRNGSYEQYF. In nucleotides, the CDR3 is TGTGCCAGCCGAAATGGAAGCTACGAGCAGTACTTC. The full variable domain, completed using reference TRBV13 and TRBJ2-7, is AAGVIQSPRHLIKEKRETATLKCYPIPRHDTVYWYQQGPGQDPQFLISFYEKMQSDKGSIPDRFSAQQFSDYHSELNMSSLELGDSALYFCASRNGSYEQYFGPGTRLTVT.

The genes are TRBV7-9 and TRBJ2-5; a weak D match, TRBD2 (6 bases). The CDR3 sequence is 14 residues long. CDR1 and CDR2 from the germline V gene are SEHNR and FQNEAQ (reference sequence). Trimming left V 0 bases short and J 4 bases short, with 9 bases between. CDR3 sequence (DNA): TGTGCCAGCAGCTTAGCGGAGGGGCCAGAGACCCAGTACTTC. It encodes CASSLAEGPETQYF.

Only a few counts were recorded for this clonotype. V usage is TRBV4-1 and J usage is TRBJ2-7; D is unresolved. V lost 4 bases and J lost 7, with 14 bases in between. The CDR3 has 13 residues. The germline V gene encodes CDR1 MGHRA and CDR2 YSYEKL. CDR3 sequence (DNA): TGCGCCAGCAGCCCTAGGTCCGGTGGAGAGCAGTACTTC. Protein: CASSPRSGGEQYF.

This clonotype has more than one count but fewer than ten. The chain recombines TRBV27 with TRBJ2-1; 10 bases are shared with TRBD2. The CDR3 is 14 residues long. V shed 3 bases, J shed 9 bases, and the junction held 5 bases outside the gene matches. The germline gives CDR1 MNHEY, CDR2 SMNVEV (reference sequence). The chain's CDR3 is CASSFALAGSEQFF. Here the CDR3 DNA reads TGTGCCAGCAGTTTCGCACTAGCGGGAAGTGAGCAGTTCTTC.

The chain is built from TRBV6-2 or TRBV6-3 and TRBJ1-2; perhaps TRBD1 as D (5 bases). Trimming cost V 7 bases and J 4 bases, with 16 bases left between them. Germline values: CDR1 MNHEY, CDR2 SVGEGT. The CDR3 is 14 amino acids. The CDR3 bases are TGTGCCAGCACCAGGGCAGGGTCGGTCTATGGCTACACCTTC. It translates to CASTRAGSVYGYTF.

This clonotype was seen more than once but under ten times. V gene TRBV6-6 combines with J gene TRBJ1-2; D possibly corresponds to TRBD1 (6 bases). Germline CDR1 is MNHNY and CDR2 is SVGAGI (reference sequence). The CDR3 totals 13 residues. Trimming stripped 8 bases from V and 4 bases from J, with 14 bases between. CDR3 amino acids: CASSAGDFYGYTF. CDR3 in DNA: TGTGCCAGCTCGGCAGGGGATTTCTATGGCTACACCTTC.

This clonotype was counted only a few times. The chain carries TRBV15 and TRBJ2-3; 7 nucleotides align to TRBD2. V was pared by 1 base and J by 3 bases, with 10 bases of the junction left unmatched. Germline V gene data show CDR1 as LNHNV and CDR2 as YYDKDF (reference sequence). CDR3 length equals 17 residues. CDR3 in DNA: TGTGCCACCAGCAGAGCCCCGACTGGGGAGGGTACAGATACGCAGTATTTT. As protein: CATSRAPTGEGTDTQYF.

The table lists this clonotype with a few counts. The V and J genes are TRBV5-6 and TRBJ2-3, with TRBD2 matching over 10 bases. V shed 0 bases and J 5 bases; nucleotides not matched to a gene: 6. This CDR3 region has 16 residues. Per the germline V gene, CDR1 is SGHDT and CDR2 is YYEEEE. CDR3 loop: CASSLEASGGRDTQYF. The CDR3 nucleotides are TGTGCCAGCAGCTTGGAGGCTAGCGGGGGAAGAGATACGCAGTATTTT.